These 27 T cell receptor beta chains came from one sample sequenced in a study of T cells in Graves' hyperthyroidism and ophthalmopathy. TCR beta CDR3 region amplification was performed from RNA transcripts. A first-round RT-PCR of the TCR CDR3 used the HTBI primer set. TCRdb fed the multiplex PCR reads into MiXCR, producing one record per CDR3 protein. The sample holds around 600,000 distinct CDR3 sequences, approximately 15% seen once. The specimen was blood. All receptors derive from a woman younger than 35 with Graves' ophthalmopathy.

In this sample, this clonotype turned up many times. The chain has TRBV27 and TRBJ2-7; 8 bases map to TRBD1. Germline-derived CDR1 and CDR2 are MNHEY and SMNVEV (reference sequence). The CDR3 is made up of 14 amino acids. V gave up 3 bases and J gave up 4 bases; unmatched junction bases: 5. For the CDR3, the DNA is TGTGCCAGCAGTTTCGCAGGGGGCGAATACGAGCAGTACTTC. This encodes CASSFAGGEYEQYF.

This clonotype was picked up many times. The rearrangement uses TRBV12-5 and TRBJ2-5; D may be TRBD2 (5 bases). Trimming cost V 0 bases and J 8 bases, with 10 bases left between them. The CDR3 runs to 13 residues. Germline CDR1 is LGHNT and CDR2 is FRNRAP. The CDR3 reads CASGLVTAGTQYF. In DNA, the CDR3 is TGTGCTAGTGGTTTGGTAACCGCGGGCACCCAGTACTTC.

There are a few counts of this clonotype. The chain has TRBV4-3 and TRBJ2-2, with a weak D call TRBD1 (5 bases). This CDR3 comprises 14 residues. The V end lost 1 base, the J end lost 11 bases, and 14 bases lay between the germline ends. CDR1 is LGHNA, CDR2 YSLEER, per germline. CDR3 nucleotides: TGCGCCAGCAGCCAAGGTGGGGCAGCCCCTGAGCTGTTTTTT. Translation gives CASSQGGAAPELFF.

This clonotype turned up a few times. V gene TRBV7-9 combines with J gene TRBJ2-2; 11 bases align to TRBD1. Germline V gene data show CDR1 as SEHNR and CDR2 as FQNEAQ (reference sequence). Trimming removed 5 bases from V and 4 bases from J; junction bases left unmatched: 15. The CDR3 is 19 amino acids. CDR3 region: CASSPRTGGGQRGTGELFF. The CDR3 bases are TGTGCCAGCAGCCCCCGGACAGGGGGCGGACAAAGGGGCACCGGGGAGCTGTTTTTT.

This clonotype showed up many times. The rearrangement uses TRBV2 and TRBJ1-6, with 8 bases identical to TRBD1. This CDR3 spans 15 amino acids. Germline V lookup: CDR1 SNHLY, CDR2 FYNNEI. Trimming removed 8 bases from V and 7 bases from J; junction bases left unmatched: 10. CDR3 protein: CASGARQGQNSPLHF. The CDR3 DNA sequence: TGTGCCAGCGGGGCGCGACAGGGGCAGAATTCACCCCTCCACTTT.

Comments on this clonotype: A read error may be the cause here, since a much bigger clone is one base away. V is TRBV28 and J is TRBJ2-2; the D call may be TRBD1 or TRBD2 (6 bases each). Germline CDR1 MDHEN, CDR2 SYDVKM. The CDR3 covers 19 residues. Written as DNA, the CDR3 is TGTACCAGCAGCTATTCAGGGGTAGCGGAGGGCGCGAACACCGGGGAGCTGTTTTTT. Its protein product is CTSSYSGVAEGANTGELFF.

The V and J genes are TRBV6-1 and TRBJ1-3, with TRBD1 identical over 7 bases. The trim removed 6 bases at V and 2 bases at J, leaving 7 bases unmatched. The CDR3 spans 15 residues. CDR1 is MNHNS and CDR2 is SASEGT in the germline V gene. The CDR3, as DNA: TGTGCCAGCAGGCCGGACAGGCCTACTGGAAACACCATATATTTT. Translation: CASRPDRPTGNTIYF.

In the case of this clonotype: One end of the junction varies from germline; a read error may be responsible. The chain is built from TRBV6-1 and TRBJ2-6; TRBD1 matches at 10 bases. Germline CDR1 MNHNS, CDR2 SASEGT. The CDR3 length is 16 residues. The chain's CDR3 is CASTGTGDSGANVLAF. The CDR3 region has the DNA TGTGCCAGCACGGGGACAGGGGACTCTGGGGCCAACGTCCTGGCTTTC.

This clonotype was seen at least ten times. This chain connects TRBV2 to TRBJ1-2, with D unclear. The CDR3 runs to 12 residues. Trimming removed 5 bases at V and 3 bases at J, with 7 bases between. Germline V gives CDR1 SNHLY, CDR2 FYNNEI. The CDR3 DNA reads as TGTGCCAGCAGTCAGGCTTACTATGGCTACACCTTC. It encodes CASSQAYYGYTF.

This clonotype was recorded a few times. The chain combines TRBV7-9 with TRBJ1-5, with 7 positions matching TRBD1. Germline V lookup: CDR1 SEHNR, CDR2 FQNEAQ (reference sequence). This CDR3 contains 16 residues. J gave up 4 bases and V 0 bases, and 6 bases lay outside the gene matches. In DNA, the CDR3 is TGTGCCAGCAGCTTAGCACAGGGGACACGGAATCAGCCCCAGCATTTT. Translated: CASSLAQGTRNQPQHF.

This rearrangement joins TRBV28 to TRBJ1-2; TRBD1 matches 8 bases. The CDR3 contains 13 residues. Germline lookup yields CDR1 MDHEN and CDR2 SYDVKM. With 10 bases clipped from V and 4 bases from J, the junction kept 8 bases outside the gene matches. In DNA, the CDR3 is TGTGCCATCAATTCCGGGACAGGCTATGGCTACACCTTC. This codes for CAINSGTGYGYTF.

This clonotype has a count of ten or more. This chain links TRBV19 with TRBJ2-7; no clear D. Germline CDR1 reads LNHDA; CDR2 reads SQIVND (reference sequence). Trimming cost V 4 bases and J 0 bases, with 10 bases left between them. The CDR3 runs to 14 residues. The CDR3 DNA reads as TGTGCCAGTAGTACTACGGCCGCCTCCTACGAGCAGTACTTC. Its protein product is CASSTTAASYEQYF.

This clonotype showed up just a few times. The junction shows a germline mismatch at one end, possibly a read error. V is TRBV30 and J is TRBJ2-7, with D uncertain. Germline CDR1 and CDR2: GTSNPN and SVGIG (reference sequence). The CDR3 is 12 amino acids. The CDR3 nucleotides read TGTGCTTACGACCGGAACCCCTACGGGCAGTACTTC. Protein product: CAYDRNPYGQYF.

This clonotype was detected ten times or more. The chain couples TRBV7-3 to TRBJ2-1; 12 bases align to TRBD2. This CDR3 has 15 residues. Germline V lookup: CDR1 SGHTA, CDR2 FQGTGA. V lost 2 bases and J lost 7; bases outside the gene matches: 3. CDR3 protein: CASSLLAGGLNEQFF. In DNA, the CDR3 is TGTGCCAGCAGCTTACTAGCGGGAGGGCTAAATGAGCAGTTCTTC.

The table lists this clonotype with many counts. This chain joins TRBV7-3 and TRBJ1-6; the D gene is possibly TRBD1 (6 bases). The CDR3 runs to 14 residues. Germline V gives CDR1 SGHTA, CDR2 FQGTGA. Trimming removed 5 bases from V and 8 bases from J, with 13 bases in between. The CDR3 loop reads CASSPRGGDSPLHF. CDR3 in DNA: TGTGCCAGCAGCCCGAGGGGGGGGGATTCACCCCTCCACTTT.

Comment on this clonotype: A read error may be the cause here, since a much bigger clone is one base away. The chain has TRBV7-8 and TRBJ2-1, with D unclear. Trimming took off 4 bases at V and 10 bases at J, with 17 bases between the two ends. The length of the CDR3 is 14 residues. Germline lookup yields CDR1 SGHVS and CDR2 FQNEAQ. DNA for the CDR3: TGTGCCAGCAGCTCAAGGGCCTTAAGAATGGAGCAGTTCTTC. Residues: CASSSRALRMEQFF.

This clonotype was observed at least ten times. V and J are TRBV29-1 and TRBJ1-1; possible D gene TRBD1, 6 bases. Germline lookup yields CDR1 SQVTM and CDR2 ANQGSEA. The CDR3 totals 13 residues. The V gene lost 7 bases and the J gene lost 1 base, with 13 bases spanning the gap. The chain's CDR3 is CSAGDTWNTEAFF. The CDR3 bases are TGCAGCGCTGGGGACACTTGGAACACTGAAGCTTTCTTT.

The chain uses TRBV3-1 and TRBJ2-7; perhaps D is TRBD1 or TRBD2 (5 bases each). The CDR3 contains 14 residues. V gave up 4 bases and J gave up 6 bases, with 16 bases separating them. Per germline, CDR1 LGHDT and CDR2 YNNKEL (reference sequence). The CDR3 spells CASSLGTEVGEQYF. The CDR3, as DNA: TGTGCCAGCAGCCTCGGGACGGAAGTAGGCGAGCAGTACTTC.

Many counts were recorded for this clonotype. The chain combines TRBV27 with TRBJ1-2; the D gene is possibly TRBD1 (5 bases). This CDR3 is built from 14 residues. Trimming left V 3 bases short and J 8 bases short, with 16 bases between. Germline V gene lookup returns CDR1 MNHEY and CDR2 SMNVEV (reference sequence). CDR3 loop: CASSFLPGRDGYTF. Here the CDR3 DNA reads TGTGCCAGCAGTTTTCTCCCGGGACGGGACGGCTACACCTTC.

This rearrangement joins TRBV10-3 to TRBJ1-3; 8 nucleotides agree with TRBD1. CDR3 size: 16 residues. CDR1 and CDR2 from the germline V gene are ENHRY and SYGVKD. V was clipped by 4 bases and J by 0 bases; unmatched bases: 5. In DNA form, the CDR3 reads TGTGCCATCAGTGGCGGACAGGGTCCCTCTGGAAACACCATATATTTT. This gives the protein CAISGGQGPSGNTIYF.

The rearrangement uses TRBV4-1 and TRBJ2-7, with TRBD2 matching over 7 bases. The length of the CDR3 is 17 residues. Trimming removed 0 bases from V and 3 bases from J; junction bases left unmatched: 11. Germline V CDR1 and CDR2: MGHRA, YSYEKL. The CDR3 sequence: CASSQERGTAGDYEQYF. In DNA form, the CDR3 reads TGCGCCAGCAGCCAAGAAAGAGGGACGGCGGGGGACTACGAGCAGTACTTC.

V and J are TRBV5-1 and TRBJ2-5; the D is unclear. CDR1 is SGHRS, CDR2 YFSETQ, per germline. The CDR3 runs to 14 residues. Between the trimmed V and J ends, which lost 0 bases and 5 bases, there was a span of 11 bases. The CDR3 spells CASSLGSVAETQYF. The CDR3 DNA reads as TGCGCCAGCAGCTTGGGTTCAGTCGCCGAGACCCAGTACTTC.

This clonotype was found many times. The chain recombines TRBV28 with TRBJ1-2, with D perhaps TRBD1 (6 bases). V was trimmed by 6 bases and J by 0 bases, leaving 17 bases between them. The CDR3 contains 16 residues. Germline CDR1 MDHEN, CDR2 SYDVKM. This CDR3 is CASRRHSTGSNYGYTF. The CDR3, as DNA: TGTGCCAGCAGGAGGCATTCGACAGGATCTAACTATGGCTACACCTTC.

The chain is built from TRBV6-5 and TRBJ2-3; the match to TRBD1 covers 9 bases. The CDR3 totals 16 residues. Trimming took 4 bases from V and 5 from J; bases not matched to a gene: 10. From germline, CDR1 is MNHEY and CDR2 SVGAGI. The CDR3 coding sequence is TGTGCCAGCAGTTTCTCCAACGAGGACAGGGGAGATACGCAGTATTTT. Residues: CASSFSNEDRGDTQYF.

Many counts were recorded for this clonotype. The gene calls are TRBV20-1 and TRBJ1-5; no definite D call. CDR3 size: 14 residues. V was cut by 0 bases and J by 4 bases, with 10 bases left in between. From germline, CDR1 is DFQATT and CDR2 SNEGSKA (reference sequence). In DNA, the CDR3 is TGCAGTGCTAGAGATGTAGAAGAAAATCAGCCCCAGCATTTT. Translating gives CSARDVEENQPQHF.

J is TRBJ1-4 and V is TRBV19; TRBD1 is a possible D gene (5 bases). Looked up from germline, CDR1 is LNHDA and CDR2 is SQIVND (reference sequence). The germline V and J ends were trimmed by 3 bases and 0 bases, with 14 bases remaining between them. This CDR3 comprises 17 residues. The CDR3 is CASSIPRGDATNEKLFF. The DNA of the CDR3 is TGTGCCAGTAGTATCCCTCGGGGGGATGCAACTAATGAAAAACTGTTTTTT.

This clonotype has just a few counts. The V gene is TRBV7-3, the J gene TRBJ1-3; maybe TRBD1 (5 bases). The germline V gene has CDR1 SGHTA and CDR2 FQGTGA. Deletions cut 5 bases from V and 0 bases from J, with 17 bases between. The CDR3 contains 17 residues. The DNA of the CDR3 is TGTGCCAGCAGCCCTCATGGTCCGGGGCCCTCTGGAAACACCATATATTTT. Translated, it gives CASSPHGPGPSGNTIYF.